This T cell receptor (beta chain) was documented in a study of blood T cell repertoires in COVID-19. This CDR3 region has 16 residues. Germline trimming cut 6 bases from V and 6 bases from J; bases unmatched to any gene: 12. Germline-derived CDR1 and CDR2 are MDHEN and SYDVKM. Libraries were prepared by immunoSEQ multiplex PCR; TCRdb keeps only in-frame clonotypes and omits some of them. Among roughly 120,000 clones listed, about 85% were seen once. The sample consisted of peripheral blood. The TCR was taken from a human donor in a cohort sampled during active COVID-19. The rearrangement uses TRBV28 and TRBJ1-5; 9 bases are a match to TRBD1. CDR3 sequence: CASSRGTQGARQPQHF. The DNA of the CDR3 is TGTGCCAGCAGCCGGGGAACACAGGGGGCCCGTCAGCCCCAGCATTTT.